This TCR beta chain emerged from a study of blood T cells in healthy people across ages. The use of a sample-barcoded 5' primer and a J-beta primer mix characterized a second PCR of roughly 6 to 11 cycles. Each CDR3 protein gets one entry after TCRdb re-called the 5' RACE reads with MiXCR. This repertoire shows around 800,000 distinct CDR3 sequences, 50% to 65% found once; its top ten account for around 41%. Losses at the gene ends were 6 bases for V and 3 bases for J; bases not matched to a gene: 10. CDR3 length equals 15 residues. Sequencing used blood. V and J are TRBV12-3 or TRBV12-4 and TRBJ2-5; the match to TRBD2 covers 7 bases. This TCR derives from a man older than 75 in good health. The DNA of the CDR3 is TGTGCCAGCAGCCAAGATGGGCTAGCGGAAGAGACCCAGTACTTC. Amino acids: CASSQDGLAEETQYF.